This T cell receptor (beta chain) was observed in a study of PD-L1 blockade in urothelial cancer. Metastatic or locally advanced urothelial carcinoma was present in the patients. The germline CDR1 and CDR2 sequences are MNHNY and SVGAGI (reference sequence). The CDR3 sequence is 15 residues long. J was trimmed by 0 bases and V by 10 bases; bases with no gene match: 10. Generated by immunoSEQ multiplex PCR, the TCRdb table keeps only in-frame clones and is missing some. The data hold 40,000 or so clones, with 70% to 85% observed a single time. The count of this clone is one. This specimen was PBMCs, taken around atezolizumab (anti-PD-L1) treatment. This clonotype was sampled from a man in his 70s with urothelial cancer. The genes are TRBV6-6 and TRBJ2-3; 7 bases fit TRBD2. The CDR3 is CATSGGTISTDTQYF. As DNA, the CDR3 is TGTGCCACAAGCGGTGGGACTATTAGCACAGATACGCAGTATTTT.